This passage covers 30 T cell receptor beta chains from one sample sequenced in a study of blood T cell repertoires in COVID-19. Libraries were prepared by immunoSEQ multiplex PCR; TCRdb keeps only in-frame clonotypes and omits some of them. The sample includes about 190,000 clones, less than 80% of them seen just once. Sequencing was performed on peripheral blood. Receptors originate from a middle-aged man who had recovered from COVID-19.

This clone was observed a few times. This chain links TRBV7-9 with TRBJ2-2; 10 bases fit TRBD2. The CDR3 consists of 15 residues. V lost 5 bases to trimming and J lost 4 bases; unmatched junction nucleotides: 4. Germline CDR1 SEHNR, CDR2 FQNEAQ (reference sequence). The DNA for the CDR3 is TGTGCCAGCAGCCAAAGCGGGAGGGCCACCGGGGAGCTGTTTTTT. Its translation: CASSQSGRATGELFF.

V gene TRBV12-5 combines with J gene TRBJ2-3; D is undetermined. This CDR3 comprises 15 residues. CDR1 LGHNT and CDR2 FRNRAP come from the germline V gene. V was shortened by 3 bases and J by 5 bases, with 15 bases between the two germline ends. The CDR3 here is CASGFARGPRDTQYF. DNA of the CDR3: TGTGCTAGTGGTTTCGCCCGAGGCCCGAGAGATACGCAGTATTTT.

The chain joins TRBV4-1 to TRBJ2-3, with 7 bases that match TRBD1. The V gene end was trimmed by 4 bases and the J gene end by 6 bases; junction bases not matched to a gene: 13. The CDR3 extends over 16 amino acids. Germline CDR1 MGHRA, CDR2 YSYEKL. CDR3 DNA: TGCGCCAGCAGCCTCCAGGGGGTGGGACCCCAGGATACGCAGTATTTT. Protein sequence: CASSLQGVGPQDTQYF.

V gene TRBV2 combines with J gene TRBJ2-7, with TRBD1 as a possible D gene (6 bases). The CDR3 sequence is 13 residues long. Trimming removed 6 bases at V and 7 bases at J, with 16 bases between. Germline V gives CDR1 SNHLY, CDR2 FYNNEI. CDR3 sequence reads: CASSTGHLSEQYF. The DNA of the CDR3 is TGTGCCAGCAGCACGGGACACCTTTCGGAGCAGTACTTC.

The chain is built from TRBV29-1 and TRBJ2-7; 11 bases line up with TRBD2. Unmatched junction bases numbered 5, after V lost 4 bases and J lost 0 bases. This CDR3 spans 15 amino acids. Germline V gene data show CDR1 as SQVTM and CDR2 as ANQGSEA. As DNA, the CDR3 is TGCAGCGTTGGACTAGCGGGACCTGGCTCCTACGAGCAGTACTTC. Translated, it gives CSVGLAGPGSYEQYF.

V usage is TRBV5-8 and J usage is TRBJ2-2; 14 bases agree with TRBD2. The J segment lost 9 bases and the V segment lost 4 bases, leaving 11 bases of the junction unmatched. From germline, CDR1 is SGHTS and CDR2 YDEGEE. The CDR3 is 17 residues long. CDR3 coding DNA: TGTGCCAGCAGCCGATCCGGGACTAGCGGGAGTATTAGGGAGCTGTTTTTT. Amino acids: CASSRSGTSGSIRELFF.

This rearrangement joins TRBV9 to TRBJ1-4; 11 bases agree with TRBD1. With V trimmed by 2 bases and J by 6 bases, 6 bases remained unmatched. The CDR3 has 16 amino acids. CDR1 and CDR2 (germline): SGDLS, YYNGEE. CDR3 nucleotides: TGTGCCAGCAGCGTCAGGACAGGGGGCATGGATGAAAAACTGTTTTTT. It encodes CASSVRTGGMDEKLFF.

This clone appeared a few times. The J gene is TRBJ2-1, the V gene TRBV11-2, with 7 nucleotides matching TRBD2. The CDR3 sequence is 17 residues long. Germline V gene lookup returns CDR1 SGHAT and CDR2 FQNNGV. With 1 base clipped from V and 5 bases from J, the junction kept 11 bases outside the gene matches. For the CDR3, the DNA is TGTGCCAGCAGCTTAGGCGGAGCGGGGCGCCCCGACAATGAGCAGTTCTTC. It encodes CASSLGGAGRPDNEQFF.

CDR3 sequence: CASSDGPHRGETQYF. CDR3 coding DNA: TGTGCCAGCAGTGACGGGCCTCACCGAGGGGAGACCCAGTACTTC. The chain carries TRBV2 and TRBJ2-5; D possibly corresponds to TRBD2 (5 bases). The V and J ends lost 3 bases and 5 bases respectively, with 16 bases between them. CDR1 is SNHLY and CDR2 is FYNNEI in the germline V gene. This CDR3 spans 15 amino acids.

This clone was detected ten times or more. The chain uses TRBV24-1 and TRBJ2-7; 7 nucleotides match TRBD1. This CDR3 has 17 amino acids. Losses at the gene ends were 3 bases for V and 4 bases for J; bases not matched to a gene: 14. Germline V CDR1 and CDR2: KGHDR, SFDVKD. The CDR3 bases are TGTGCCACCAGTGATGGAGGACGACAGGGAGAGGGTTACGAGCAGTACTTC. Its translation: CATSDGGRQGEGYEQYF.

Ten or more counts support this clone. The gene calls are TRBV19 and TRBJ1-2; tentative D call: TRBD1 (5 bases). V was cut by 7 bases and J by 3 bases, with 15 bases left in between. The CDR3 is made up of 14 amino acids. CDR1 is LNHDA, CDR2 SQIVND, per germline (reference sequence). The CDR3 here is CASKAQDQYYGYTF. CDR3 DNA: TGTGCCAGTAAAGCACAGGACCAATACTATGGCTACACCTTC.

The CDR3 region is CASSKLDGELFF. The CDR3 DNA is TGTGCCAGCAGCAAACTCGACGGGGAGCTGTTTTTT. This chain joins TRBV7-8 and TRBJ2-2; no clear D. CDR3 length: 12 amino acids. Trimming removed 5 bases at V and 7 bases at J, with 8 bases between. CDR1 and CDR2 from the germline V gene are SGHVS and FQNEAQ.

The genes are TRBV18 and TRBJ1-6, with 7 bases lining up with TRBD1. The J segment lost 0 bases and the V segment lost 9 bases, leaving 5 bases of the junction unmatched. This CDR3 is built from 15 residues. The germline V gene encodes CDR1 KGHSH and CDR2 LQKENI. CDR3 residues: CASGNRGSYNSPLHF. CDR3 coding DNA: TGTGCCAGTGGCAACAGGGGCTCCTATAATTCACCCCTCCACTTT.

V is TRBV12-3 or TRBV12-4 and J is TRBJ2-7; D is unclear. V was cut by 6 bases and J by 1 base, with 10 bases left in between. This CDR3 has 13 residues. CDR3 nucleotide sequence: TGTGCCAGCAGGGAAACAGAATCCTACGAGCAGTACTTC. It encodes CASRETESYEQYF.

This clone was observed once. This chain uses TRBV18 with TRBJ2-1, with TRBD1 matching over 10 bases. Germline V gene data show CDR1 as KGHSH and CDR2 as LQKENI. The CDR3 covers 14 residues. The V and J ends lost 6 bases and 6 bases, in that order; junction bases with no gene match: 5. CDR3 bases: TGTGCCAGCTCTACCGGACAGGGGGGCAATGAGCAGTTCTTC. Residues: CASSTGQGGNEQFF.

The chain uses TRBV10-1 and TRBJ2-2; 10 bases match TRBD2. The junction had 1 base not matched to a gene; V was cut back by 3 bases and J by 0 bases. CDR3 length: 16 residues. CDR1 and CDR2 (germline): WNHNN, SYGVQD (reference sequence). CDR3 protein: CASSDGLAANTGELFF. CDR3 nucleotide sequence: TGCGCCAGCAGTGACGGACTAGCGGCGAACACCGGGGAGCTGTTTTTT.

Worth noting for this clone: This sample also contains other DNA sequences that code for the same CDR3. The chain has TRBV11-2 and TRBJ2-7; D is unresolved. V lost 1 base and J lost 0, with 7 bases in between. The CDR3 is made up of 14 amino acids. Germline lookup yields CDR1 SGHAT and CDR2 FQNNGV. The CDR3 loop is CASSLVESSYEQYF. The CDR3 bases are TGTGCCAGCAGCTTAGTGGAGTCCTCCTACGAGCAGTACTTC.

This clone was picked up one time. The chain joins TRBV9 to TRBJ2-7, with 9 bases that match TRBD2. Germline V lookup: CDR1 SGDLS, CDR2 YYNGEE. CDR3 size: 15 residues. Trimming at V came to 1 base and at J to 3 bases, leaving 5 bases not matched to a gene. This chain's CDR3 is CASSVSPSGVYEQYF. CDR3 DNA sequence: TGTGCCAGCAGCGTATCGCCTAGCGGGGTCTACGAGCAGTACTTC.

This chain links TRBV12-3 or TRBV12-4 with TRBJ2-7; 7 bases align to TRBD1. J was trimmed by 2 bases and V by 3 bases; bases with no gene match: 1. CDR3 size: 13 residues. CDR3 nucleotides: TGTGCCAGCAGTTTGGGACAGACCTACGAGCAGTACTTC. This encodes CASSLGQTYEQYF.

The chain is built from TRBV18 and TRBJ1-4; D possibly corresponds to TRBD1 (6 bases). V lost 2 bases and J 7 bases, leaving 8 bases between the germline ends. In germline, CDR1 is KGHSH, CDR2 LQKENI. The CDR3 totals 13 residues. The CDR3 nucleotides read TGTGCCAGCTCACCAGCCAGGGGTGAAAAACTGTTTTTT. Protein: CASSPARGEKLFF.

This CDR3 is CARSFLAGNSYEQYF. CDR3 sequence (DNA): TGTGCCAGAAGCTTCCTAGCGGGAAACTCCTACGAGCAGTACTTC. The genes are TRBV7-5 and TRBJ2-7; the table's D gene call, TRBD2, was not cross checked with the DNA. TRBV7-5 is a pseudogene segment. CDR3 length equals 15 residues.

The chain combines TRBV30 with TRBJ2-3; D unclear. CDR3 length: 12 amino acids. The germline gives CDR1 GTSNPN, CDR2 SVGIG (reference sequence). Trimming stripped 0 bases from V and 4 bases from J, with 5 bases between. The CDR3 sequence: CAWSVLADTQYF. The CDR3 bases are TGTGCCTGGAGTGTACTCGCAGATACGCAGTATTTT.

The CDR3 DNA is TGTGCCAGCAGCTCCAGACTAGTAGAACGGGGCGAGCAGTACTTC. Its translation is CASSSRLVERGEQYF. This rearrangement joins TRBV7-6 to TRBJ2-7, with a weak D call TRBD2 (6 bases). V lost 4 bases and J lost 6, with 19 bases in between. CDR1 SGHVS and CDR2 FNYEAQ come from the germline V gene. The length of the CDR3 is 15 residues.

V gene TRBV14 combines with J gene TRBJ1-2, with TRBD1 matching over 9 bases. J lost 4 bases, V lost 3 bases, and 9 bases had no gene match. This CDR3 region has 16 residues. Germline V lookup: CDR1 SGHDN, CDR2 FVKESK. The CDR3 DNA reads as TGTGCCAGCAGCCAGTACCGGGACAGGGAGTCCTATGGCTACACCTTC. It codes for CASSQYRDRESYGYTF.

CDR3 DNA sequence: TGTGCCGGTGGGACAGCTTCCCAAGAGACCCAGTACTTC. The encoded protein is CAGGTASQETQYF. The V gene is TRBV28, the J gene TRBJ2-5; TRBD1 matches 7 bases. This CDR3 has 13 amino acids. Germline loops: CDR1 MDHEN, CDR2 SYDVKM. The J segment lost 1 base and the V segment lost 11 bases, leaving 7 bases of the junction unmatched.

In this sample, this clone turned up a few times. The chain couples TRBV30 to TRBJ2-3; tentatively, D is TRBD2 (5 bases). Germline V gives CDR1 GTSNPN, CDR2 SVGIG (reference sequence). This CDR3 region has 14 residues. Between the trimmed V and J ends, which lost 8 bases and 2 bases, there was a span of 17 bases. In DNA, the CDR3 is TGTGCCGAGGCATCGGGCGGGTACACAGATACGCAGTATTTT. Its translation is CAEASGGYTDTQYF.

The chain links TRBV6-6 to TRBJ2-3; D unclear. V was cut by 0 bases and J by 6 bases, with 10 bases left in between. This CDR3 has 14 amino acids. CDR1 is MNHNY, CDR2 SVGAGI, per germline (reference sequence). In DNA form, the CDR3 reads TGTGCCAGCAGTTACTCGTATCGGTCCGATACGCAGTATTTT. Residues: CASSYSYRSDTQYF.

In its sample, this clone was seen once. The rearrangement uses TRBV5-6 and TRBJ1-6, with no clear D. Trimming took 4 bases from V and 9 from J, leaving 11 bases between them. The germline V gene encodes CDR1 SGHDT and CDR2 YYEEEE. CDR3 length: 13 amino acids. The CDR3 region has the DNA TGTGCCAGCAGCGGGTCGGGATCTTCACCCCTCCACTTT. It encodes CASSGSGSSPLHF.

The count of this clone is one. This sequence joins TRBV5-5 and TRBJ2-1, with 7 bases aligning to TRBD2. CDR3 length: 17 amino acids. The junction had 9 bases not matched to a gene; V was cut back by 0 bases and J by 3 bases. Germline CDR1 and CDR2: SGHKS and YYEKEE (reference sequence). The CDR3 DNA reads as TGTGCCAGCAGCTTGGCCTTCGGGGAGGGCCACTACAATGAGCAGTTCTTC. Translation: CASSLAFGEGHYNEQFF.

The chain recombines TRBV27 with TRBJ1-5; D might be TRBD1 (6 bases). Trimming removed 3 bases at V and 3 bases at J, with 9 bases between. This CDR3 contains 14 residues. Germline loops: CDR1 MNHEY, CDR2 SMNVEV (reference sequence). For the CDR3, the DNA is TGTGCCAGCAGTTTCAGGGGCACCAATCAGCCCCAGCATTTT. It yields the protein CASSFRGTNQPQHF.